One and the same sample provided the 22 T cell receptor beta chains below, sequenced in a study of blood T cell repertoires in COVID-19. Clones were read by immunoSEQ multiplex PCR, and TCRdb kept only the in-frame ones, dropping some. The sample carries 40,000 to 50,000 clones, more than 75% recorded once. Sequencing used peripheral blood. Receptors were obtained from a man aged 45 to 65 with active COVID-19.

The V call is TRBV9, the J call TRBJ1-2; D is unresolved. Per the germline V gene, CDR1 is SGDLS and CDR2 is YYNGEE. The CDR3 loop spans 15 amino acids. Trimming removed 0 bases from V and 4 bases from J, with 13 bases in between. CDR3 nucleotides: TGTGCCAGCAGCGTAGACCCCAGCGCCCTCTATGGCTACACCTTC. Protein: CASSVDPSALYGYTF. Full variable domain (outside the CDR3, taken from reference TRBV9 and TRBJ1-2): DSGVTQTPKHLITATGQRVTLRCSPRSGDLSVYWYQQSLDQGLQFLIQYYNGEERAKGNILERFSAQQFPDLHSELNLSSLELGDSALYFCASSVDPSALYGYTFGSGTRLTVV.

As regards this clone: Other DNA sequences in this specimen translate into the identical CDR3. The chain links TRBV5-1 to TRBJ2-1; 11 nucleotides line up with TRBD2. The CDR3 length is 15 residues. The V and J ends lost 4 bases and 3 bases, in that order; junction bases with no gene match: 3. From germline, CDR1 is SGHRS and CDR2 YFSETQ. CDR3 protein: CASSLGLADYNEQFF. Here the CDR3 DNA reads TGCGCCAGCAGCCTGGGACTAGCGGACTACAATGAGCAGTTCTTC.

This clone appeared a single time. The gene calls are TRBV6-5 and TRBJ2-5, with D perhaps TRBD2 (6 bases). CDR3 length equals 14 residues. V lost 0 bases to trimming and J lost 6 bases, with 11 bases between them. Germline V gene data show CDR1 as MNHEY and CDR2 as SVGAGI. In DNA form, the CDR3 reads TGTGCCAGCAGTTACTCGACGGGGGAAAAGACCCAGTACTTC. As protein: CASSYSTGEKTQYF.

V and J are TRBV19 and TRBJ2-1; D remains unclear. Deletions cut 3 bases from V and 0 bases from J, with 12 bases between. Germline V CDR1 and CDR2: LNHDA, SQIVND (reference sequence). This CDR3 spans 16 amino acids. Here the CDR3 DNA reads TGTGCCAGTAGTATCCGCTCCTTTAGCTCCTACAATGAGCAGTTCTTC. Translating gives CASSIRSFSSYNEQFF.

The rearrangement uses TRBV5-1 and TRBJ2-7; weak D call: TRBD1 (5 bases). V was clipped by 0 bases and J by 2 bases, with 9 bases between them. The CDR3 is 14 amino acids. Per germline, CDR1 SGHRS and CDR2 YFSETQ. The CDR3 bases are TGCGCCAGCAGCTTGGGCGCAGGGACCTACGAGCAGTACTTC. As protein: CASSLGAGTYEQYF. Filled out from reference TRBV5-1 and TRBJ2-7, the complete variable domain reads KAGVTQTPRYLIKTRGQQVTLSCSPISGHRSVSWYQQTPGQGLQFLFEYFSETQRNKGNFPGRFSGRQFSNSRSEMNVSTLELGDSALYLCASSLGAGTYEQYFGPGTRLTVT.

DNA of the CDR3: TGTGCCACCAGCGCTCAGCGGAACACCGGGGAGCTGTTTTTT. It yields the protein CATSAQRNTGELFF. The chain couples TRBV15 to TRBJ2-2, with D unclear. The CDR3 has 14 residues. Between the trimmed V and J ends, which lost 5 bases and 1 base, there was a span of 8 bases. Germline V gives CDR1 LNHNV, CDR2 YYDKDF (reference sequence). Complete variable domain (other parts from reference TRBV15 and TRBJ2-2): DAMVIQNPRYQVTQFGKPVTLSCSQTLNHNVMYWYQQKSSQAPKLLFHYYDKDFNNEADTPDNFQSRRPNTSFCFLDIRSPGLGDTAMYLCATSAQRNTGELFFGEGSRLTVL.

The chain employs TRBV27 and TRBJ1-1; D remains unclear. CDR1 and CDR2 from the germline V gene are MNHEY and SMNVEV (reference sequence). CDR3 length: 14 amino acids. V gave up 1 base and J gave up 1 base, with 7 bases separating them. The CDR3 region has the DNA TGTGCCAGCAGTTTATTCGGGGAGAACACTGAAGCTTTCTTT. Amino acid sequence: CASSLFGENTEAFF.

The gene calls are TRBV25-1 and TRBJ1-2; D perhaps matches TRBD1 (6 bases). CDR3 length: 13 residues. Trimming stripped 8 bases from V and 4 bases from J, with 14 bases between. Germline V CDR1 and CDR2: MGHDK, SYGVNS. The CDR3 here is CASSGTFRYGYTF. CDR3 nucleotide sequence: TGTGCCAGCTCCGGGACATTCCGCTATGGCTACACCTTC.

This clone was counted once. The genes are TRBV5-4 and TRBJ1-1, with D maybe TRBD1 (6 bases). This CDR3 comprises 13 residues. Germline CDR1 reads SGHNT; CDR2 reads YYREEE (reference sequence). Between the trimmed V and J ends, which lost 4 bases and 1 base, there was a span of 8 bases. The CDR3 nucleotides are TGTGCCAGCAGCCCGGGACAGAACACTGAAGCTTTCTTT. Amino acids: CASSPGQNTEAFF.

This chain joins TRBV5-1 and TRBJ2-5; 7 nucleotides agree with TRBD1. Germline values: CDR1 SGHRS, CDR2 YFSETQ. After removal of 7 bases from V and 4 bases from J, the junction contained 10 bases not matched to a gene. The CDR3 spans 14 residues. In DNA form, the CDR3 reads TGCGCCAGCCAATCCCGACAGGGTTCAGAGACCCAGTACTTC. Its protein product is CASQSRQGSETQYF. Full variable domain (outside the CDR3, taken from reference TRBV5-1 and TRBJ2-5): KAGVTQTPRYLIKTRGQQVTLSCSPISGHRSVSWYQQTPGQGLQFLFEYFSETQRNKGNFPGRFSGRQFSNSRSEMNVSTLELGDSALYLCASQSRQGSETQYFGPGTRLLVL.

This chain uses TRBV7-2 with TRBJ2-5; 7 nucleotides match TRBD2. The V segment lost 1 base and the J segment 5 bases; nucleotides outside the gene matches: 7. The CDR3 spans 15 residues. Germline CDR1 reads SGHTA; CDR2 reads FQGNSA. CDR3 bases: TGTGCCAGCAGCTTAGTCGGGGCGGGAGAGGAGACCCAGTACTTC. The encoded protein is CASSLVGAGEETQYF. Combining the CDR3 with reference TRBV7-2 and TRBJ2-5 gives the whole variable domain GAGVSQSPSNKVTEKGKDVELRCDPISGHTALYWYRQSLGQGLEFLIYFQGNSAPDKSGLPSDRFSAERTGGSVSTLTIQRTQQEDSAVYLCASSLVGAGEETQYFGPGTRLLVL.

This sequence joins TRBV5-1 and TRBJ1-3; 8 positions agree with TRBD1. CDR1 is SGHRS and CDR2 is YFSETQ in the germline V gene. The V gene end was trimmed by 8 bases and the J gene end by 2 bases; junction bases not matched to a gene: 9. This CDR3 has 15 residues. As DNA, the CDR3 is TGCGCCAGTACTACCTCGGGACAGGCTGGAAACACCATATATTTT. This gives the protein CASTTSGQAGNTIYF.

The chain is built from TRBV4-3 and TRBJ2-7, with D tentatively TRBD2 (5 bases). The CDR3 length is 17 residues. Trimming took 0 bases from V and 1 from J, leaving 16 bases between them. CDR1 and CDR2 (germline): LGHNA, YSLEER. CDR3 coding DNA: TGCGCCAGCAGCCAAGATGGCGCCCGGGGTGGGTCCTACGAGCAGTACTTC. It encodes CASSQDGARGGSYEQYF.

This rearrangement joins TRBV30 to TRBJ2-6; the match to TRBD1 covers 9 bases. This CDR3 comprises 17 residues. The V and J ends lost 7 bases and 1 base, in that order; junction bases with no gene match: 11. Germline values: CDR1 GTSNPN, CDR2 SVGIG (reference sequence). CDR3 sequence: CAFSRDRARSGANVLTF. The CDR3 bases are TGTGCCTTCTCCCGGGACAGGGCTCGGTCTGGGGCCAACGTCCTGACTTTC.

The chain has TRBV3-1 (or the pseudogene TRBV3-2) and TRBJ1-2, with 10 positions matching TRBD1. The junction had 8 bases not matched to a gene; V was cut back by 0 bases and J by 4 bases. From germline, CDR1 is LGHDT and CDR2 YNNKEL (reference sequence). This CDR3 spans 17 amino acids. The DNA of the CDR3 is TGTGCCAGCAGCCAAGATTGGGGGACAGGGGTAGGCTATGGCTACACCTTC. This gives the protein CASSQDWGTGVGYGYTF.

V and J are TRBV7-8 and TRBJ2-3, with 8 bases lining up with TRBD2. The CDR3 is 15 amino acids. The junction had 9 bases not matched to a gene; V was cut back by 2 bases and J by 8 bases. Germline V gives CDR1 SGHVS, CDR2 FQNEAQ. The CDR3 protein is CASSLTSGSGATQYF. CDR3 bases: TGTGCCAGCAGCTTAACGAGCGGGAGTGGAGCTACGCAGTATTTT.

The rearrangement joins TRBV28 to TRBJ1-2; no clear D gene. CDR1 is MDHEN and CDR2 is SYDVKM in the germline V gene. Between the trimmed V and J ends, which lost 3 bases and 0 bases, there was a span of 17 bases. This CDR3 region has 17 residues. The CDR3 spells CASSLGLARLSNYGYTF. In DNA form, the CDR3 reads TGTGCCAGCAGTTTGGGTTTGGCCAGACTTTCTAACTATGGCTACACCTTC.

This sequence joins TRBV28 and TRBJ2-7; 7 bases agree with TRBD2. CDR3 length: 12 amino acids. The V and J ends lost 6 bases and 6 bases, in that order; junction bases with no gene match: 5. CDR1 MDHEN and CDR2 SYDVKM come from the germline V gene. CDR3 residues: CASSFGGSEQYF. The CDR3 region has the DNA TGTGCCAGCAGCTTCGGGGGGTCCGAGCAGTACTTC. The whole variable domain, filled in from reference TRBV28 and TRBJ2-7, reads DVKVTQSSRYLVKRTGEKVFLECVQDMDHENMFWYRQDPGLGLRLIYFSYDVKMKEKGDIPEGYSVSREKKERFSLILESASTNQTSMYLCASSFGGSEQYFGPGTRLTVT.

The chain has TRBV7-9 and TRBJ1-4; 7 bases align to TRBD1. CDR1 is SEHNR, CDR2 FQNEAQ, per germline (reference sequence). Trimming removed 7 bases from V and 5 bases from J; junction bases left unmatched: 7. The CDR3 covers 14 residues. The CDR3 DNA sequence: TGTGCCAGCAACCCGGGACAGCAGAATGAAAAACTGTTTTTT. Protein product: CASNPGQQNEKLFF. The full variable domain, rest sourced from reference TRBV7-9 and TRBJ1-4, is DTGVSQNPRHKITKRGQNVTFRCDPISEHNRLYWYRQTLGQGPEFLTYFQNEAQLEKSRLLSDRFSAERPKGSFSTLEIQRTEQGDSAMYLCASNPGQQNEKLFFGSGTQLSVL.

The chain couples TRBV18 to TRBJ1-2, with TRBD1 matching 10 bases. This CDR3 is 14 amino acids long. The germline CDR1 and CDR2 sequences are KGHSH and LQKENI. Losses at the gene ends were 6 bases for V and 4 bases for J; bases not matched to a gene: 5. In nucleotides, the CDR3 is TGTGCCAGCTCCCGACAGGGGGCCATCTATGGCTACACCTTC. It is translated as CASSRQGAIYGYTF.

The V and J genes are TRBV4-1 and TRBJ2-7; D is possibly TRBD1 (6 bases). Germline CDR1 is MGHRA and CDR2 is YSYEKL. V was pared by 3 bases and J by 2 bases, with 14 bases between. The length of the CDR3 is 15 residues. CDR3 sequence: CASSQMAWGPYEQYF. CDR3 in DNA: TGCGCCAGCAGCCAGATGGCCTGGGGGCCCTACGAGCAGTACTTC.

The chain couples TRBV6-6 to TRBJ2-1; 7 positions match TRBD1. Germline CDR1 MNHNY, CDR2 SVGAGI (reference sequence). V trimming: 8 bases; J trimming: 7 bases; junction bases outside the gene matches: 11. The CDR3 is made up of 14 amino acids. CDR3 protein: CASAYGQAENEQFF. CDR3 DNA: TGTGCCAGCGCCTACGGACAGGCTGAAAATGAGCAGTTCTTC.